The 15 T cell receptor beta chains listed next were all sequenced from one sample in a study of naive and memory T cell subsets. Broader study findings: Naive repertoires, especially CD8, held a few larger clonotypes, possibly memory cells re-expressing CD45RA.

An equimolar mix of two oligonucleotides served as the beta constant-region primer for TRBC1 and TRBC2. Ligated cDNA was amplified by four rounds of PCR with nested alpha and beta constant-region primers and SP2. TCRdb used MiXCR to reprocess the UMI-ligation and nested PCR reads, holding one entry per CDR3 protein. The sample gives about 100,000 distinct CDR3 sequences, more than 14% of which show up once; around 2.8% is in the top ten. For these TCRs, the target antigens are not known. Sequencing used naive CD8+ T cells from blood. The receptor set was obtained from a human donor in good health.

This clonotype was observed a handful of times. The DNA of the CDR3 is TGTGCCAGCAGCCTCCAGGGACGGCTCAGTGCTTTCTTT. Protein product: CASSLQGRLSAFF. The gene calls are TRBV7-3 and TRBJ1-1, with D possibly matching TRBD1 (5 bases). V lost 5 bases and J 11 bases, leaving 18 bases between the germline ends. Per the germline V gene, CDR1 is SGHTA and CDR2 is FQGTGA. CDR3 size: 13 residues.

The chain is built from TRBV12-3 or TRBV12-4 and TRBJ2-7, with D perhaps TRBD1 or TRBD2 (5 bases each). Trimming pared 6 bases from V and 7 bases from J, leaving 19 bases between. This CDR3 is built from 14 residues. CDR3 nucleotides: TGTGCCAGCAGCGTCCGGGACGGTTACAGGGAGCAGTACTTC. Translation gives CASSVRDGYREQYF.

The CDR3 protein is CASSLLPRPEQFF. Here the CDR3 DNA reads TGTGCCAGCAGCTTACTTCCTAGACCTGAGCAGTTCTTC. V and J are TRBV7-3 and TRBJ2-1; no clear D gene. Germline CDR1 and CDR2: SGHTA and FQGTGA. The CDR3 consists of 13 residues. V was shortened by 2 bases and J by 9 bases, with 11 bases between the two germline ends.

This sequence joins TRBV4-3 and TRBJ2-3, with no clear D. CDR1 and CDR2 from the germline V gene are LGHNA and YSLEER. The germline V and J ends were trimmed by 2 bases and 0 bases, with 15 bases remaining between them. The CDR3 sequence is 17 residues long. The DNA of the CDR3 is TGCGCCAGCAGCCAACTTACTGGCAGGTCTAGCACAGATACGCAGTATTTT. Translated: CASSQLTGRSSTDTQYF.

This clonotype was observed a handful of times. The J gene is TRBJ2-6, the V gene TRBV12-3 or TRBV12-4; 14 positions match TRBD2. The CDR3 is made up of 19 amino acids. The junction had 8 bases not matched to a gene; V was cut back by 4 bases and J by 3 bases. The CDR3 protein is CASSSEAGLAGDGANVLTF. The CDR3, as DNA: TGTGCCAGCAGTTCGGAGGCGGGACTAGCGGGAGATGGGGCCAACGTCCTGACTTTC.

V is TRBV11-3 and J is TRBJ2-7; 9 bases agree with TRBD2. Germline V gene sequence: CDR1 SGHNT, CDR2 YENEEA. This CDR3 has 16 amino acids. Trimming took 4 bases from V and 1 from J; bases not matched to a gene: 8. CDR3 amino acids: CASSSPLAGASYEQYF. CDR3 nucleotide sequence: TGTGCCAGCAGCTCCCCTTTAGCGGGAGCGTCCTACGAGCAGTACTTC.

A few counts support this clonotype. The chain combines TRBV27 with TRBJ2-7; TRBD2 agrees at 7 bases. V dropped 6 bases and J dropped 3; count of bases not matched to a gene: 14. Germline V lookup: CDR1 MNHEY, CDR2 SMNVEV (reference sequence). The CDR3 extends over 16 amino acids. The CDR3 loop is CASRNSGTMGDYEQYF. The CDR3 DNA follows: TGTGCCAGCAGGAATTCCGGGACTATGGGAGACTACGAGCAGTACTTC.

The chain has TRBV6-6 and TRBJ2-2, with D possibly TRBD1 on 6 matching bases. The germline CDR1 and CDR2 sequences are MNHNY and SVGAGI (reference sequence). There are 15 residues in the CDR3. Trimming pared 6 bases from V and 4 bases from J, leaving 15 bases between. The CDR3 protein is CASSWTAASTGELFF. The CDR3, as DNA: TGTGCCAGCAGCTGGACAGCAGCGAGCACCGGGGAGCTGTTTTTT.

V and J are TRBV12-3 or TRBV12-4 and TRBJ2-7; 7 bases are a match to TRBD2. Trimming removed 8 bases from V and 3 bases from J; junction bases left unmatched: 10. The CDR3 runs 14 residues. CDR3: CASGRTAGDYEQYF. In nucleotides, the CDR3 is TGTGCCAGCGGCCGGACCGCGGGAGACTACGAGCAGTACTTC.

This chain joins TRBV9 and TRBJ2-3; TRBD1 matches at 9 bases. This CDR3 comprises 17 residues. The V gene end was trimmed by 4 bases and the J gene end by 3 bases; junction bases not matched to a gene: 12. Germline CDR1 SGDLS, CDR2 YYNGEE. The CDR3 region is CASSPTSGTGTTDTQYF. The DNA of the CDR3 is TGTGCCAGCAGCCCCACTTCGGGGACAGGGACGACAGATACGCAGTATTTT.

This clonotype was picked up a small number of times. V gene TRBV3-1 combines with J gene TRBJ2-7; D gene unclear. The CDR3 runs 14 residues. V was shortened by 0 bases and J by 1 base, with 7 bases between the two germline ends. The germline V gene has CDR1 LGHDT and CDR2 YNNKEL (reference sequence). The CDR3 is CASSQDTGSYEQYF. CDR3 bases: TGTGCCAGCAGCCAAGATACTGGGTCCTACGAGCAGTACTTC.

This clonotype was picked up many times. The genes are TRBV20-1 and TRBJ2-7, with D possibly matching TRBD2 (5 bases). CDR3 size: 15 residues. Germline V lookup: CDR1 DFQATT, CDR2 SNEGSKA (reference sequence). V lost 5 bases and J lost 4, with 21 bases in between. CDR3: CSAREGLGSLYEQYF. The CDR3 bases are TGCAGTGCTCGCGAGGGTCTCGGCTCCTTGTACGAGCAGTACTTC.

This clonotype was recorded at least ten times. In nucleotides, the CDR3 is TGTGCCAGCAGCCAAGGGTTAGCGGGGTTGACCGGGGAGCTGTTTTTT. It is translated as CASSQGLAGLTGELFF. This chain links TRBV4-2 with TRBJ2-2; 8 nucleotides match TRBD2. J gave up 5 bases and V 1 base, and 6 bases lay outside the gene matches. Germline V gene lookup returns CDR1 LGHNA and CDR2 YNFKEQ. This CDR3 comprises 16 residues.

V is TRBV13 and J is TRBJ2-4; D uncertain. Trimming stripped 0 bases from V and 9 bases from J, with 6 bases between. Germline V CDR1 and CDR2: PRHDT, FYEKMQ (reference sequence). The CDR3 totals 12 residues. CDR3 loop: CASSLGEAIQYF. The DNA of the CDR3 is TGTGCCAGCAGCTTAGGAGAGGCCATTCAGTACTTC.

This clonotype was recorded many times. The chain is built from TRBV7-9 and TRBJ2-5; the D is unclear. The ends were cut back, 6 bases at V and 7 bases at J, with 12 bases in the middle. This CDR3 contains 12 residues. Germline CDR1 is SEHNR and CDR2 is FQNEAQ (reference sequence). For the CDR3, the DNA is TGTGCCAGCAGTTCCCCACCTCGGACCCAGTACTTC. As protein: CASSSPPRTQYF.